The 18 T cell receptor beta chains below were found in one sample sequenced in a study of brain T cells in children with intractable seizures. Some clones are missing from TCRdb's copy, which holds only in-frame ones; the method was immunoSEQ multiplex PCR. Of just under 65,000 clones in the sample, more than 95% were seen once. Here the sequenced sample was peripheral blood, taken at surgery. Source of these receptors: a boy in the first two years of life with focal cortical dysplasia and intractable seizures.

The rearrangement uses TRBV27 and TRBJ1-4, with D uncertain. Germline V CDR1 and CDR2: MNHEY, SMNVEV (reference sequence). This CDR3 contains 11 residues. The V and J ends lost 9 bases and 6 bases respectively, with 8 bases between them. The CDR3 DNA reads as TGTGCCAGTCGCCGAGATGAAAAACTGTTTTTT. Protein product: CASRRDEKLFF.

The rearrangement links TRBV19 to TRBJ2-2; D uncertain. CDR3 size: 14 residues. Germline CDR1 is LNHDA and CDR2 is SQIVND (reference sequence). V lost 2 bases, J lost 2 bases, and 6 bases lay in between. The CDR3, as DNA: TGTGCCAGTAGTATAAATCTTAACACCGGGGAGCTGTTTTTT. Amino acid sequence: CASSINLNTGELFF.

In DNA, the CDR3 is TGTGCCAGCAGCCCCGCCCCGGGGGGGCGCGAGCAGTACTTC. This codes for CASSPAPGGREQYF. The chain has TRBV5-4 and TRBJ2-7; 8 bases map to TRBD2. With V trimmed by 4 bases and J by 6 bases, 9 bases remained unmatched. Germline V gene sequence: CDR1 SGHNT, CDR2 YYREEE (reference sequence). The CDR3 is 14 residues long.

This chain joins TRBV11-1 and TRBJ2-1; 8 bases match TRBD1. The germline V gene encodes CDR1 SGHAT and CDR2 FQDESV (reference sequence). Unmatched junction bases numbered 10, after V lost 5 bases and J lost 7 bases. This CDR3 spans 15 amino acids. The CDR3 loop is CASSDDRTGKNEQFF. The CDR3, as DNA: TGTGCCAGCAGCGACGATCGGACAGGGAAGAATGAGCAGTTCTTC. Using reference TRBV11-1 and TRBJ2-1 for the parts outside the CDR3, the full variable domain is EAEVAQSPRYKITEKSQAVAFWCDPISGHATLYWYRQILGQGPELLVQFQDESVVDDSQLPKDRFSAERLKGVDSTLKIQPAELGDSAMYLCASSDDRTGKNEQFFGPGTRLTVL.

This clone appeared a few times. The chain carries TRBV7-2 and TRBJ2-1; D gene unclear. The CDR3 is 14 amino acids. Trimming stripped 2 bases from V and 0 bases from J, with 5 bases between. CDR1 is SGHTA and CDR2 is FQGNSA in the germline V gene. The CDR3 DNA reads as TGTGCCAGCAGCTTAACTCTCTCCTACAATGAGCAGTTCTTC. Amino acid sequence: CASSLTLSYNEQFF.

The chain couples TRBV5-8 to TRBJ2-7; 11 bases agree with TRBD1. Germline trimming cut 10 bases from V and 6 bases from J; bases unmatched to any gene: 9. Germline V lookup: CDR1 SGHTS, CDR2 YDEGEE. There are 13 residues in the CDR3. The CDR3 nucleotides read TGTGCCGGAAAGGACAGGGGGCGAAGCGAGCAGTACTTC. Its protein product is CAGKDRGRSEQYF.

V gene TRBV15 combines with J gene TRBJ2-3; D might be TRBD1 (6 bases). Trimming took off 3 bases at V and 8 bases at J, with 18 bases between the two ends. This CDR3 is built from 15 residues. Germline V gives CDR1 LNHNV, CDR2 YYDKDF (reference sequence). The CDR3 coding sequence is TGTGCCACCAGCAGGGACAGTGGTAAGCTTGGTACGCAGTATTTT. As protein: CATSRDSGKLGTQYF. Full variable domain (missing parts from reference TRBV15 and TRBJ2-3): DAMVIQNPRYQVTQFGKPVTLSCSQTLNHNVMYWYQQKSSQAPKLLFHYYDKDFNNEADTPDNFQSRRPNTSFCFLDIRSPGLGDTAMYLCATSRDSGKLGTQYFGPGTRLTVL.

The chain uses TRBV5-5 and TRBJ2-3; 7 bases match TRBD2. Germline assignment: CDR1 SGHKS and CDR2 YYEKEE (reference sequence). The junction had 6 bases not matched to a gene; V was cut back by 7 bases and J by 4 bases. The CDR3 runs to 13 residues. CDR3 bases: TGTGCCAGCTTAAGGGGAGGGCCAGATACGCAGTATTTT. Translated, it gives CASLRGGPDTQYF.

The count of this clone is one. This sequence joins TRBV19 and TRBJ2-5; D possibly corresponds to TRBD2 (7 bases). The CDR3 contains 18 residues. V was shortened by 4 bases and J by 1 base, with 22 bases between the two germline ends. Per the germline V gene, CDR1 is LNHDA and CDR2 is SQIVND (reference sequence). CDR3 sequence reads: CASSTSPRSGGTQETQYF. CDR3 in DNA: TGTGCCAGTAGTACCTCGCCCCGTTCGGGGGGCACCCAAGAGACCCAGTACTTC. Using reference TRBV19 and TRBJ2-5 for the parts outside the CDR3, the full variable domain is DGGITQSPKYLFRKEGQNVTLSCEQNLNHDAMYWYRQDPGQGLRLIYYSQIVNDFQKGDIAEGYSVSREKKESFPLTVTSAQKNPTAFYLCASSTSPRSGGTQETQYFGPGTRLLVL.

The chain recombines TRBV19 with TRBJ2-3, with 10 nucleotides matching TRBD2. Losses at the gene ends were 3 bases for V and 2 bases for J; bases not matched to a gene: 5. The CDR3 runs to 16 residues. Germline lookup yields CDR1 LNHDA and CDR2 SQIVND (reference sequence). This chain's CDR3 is CASSMGLAIHTDTQYF. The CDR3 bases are TGTGCCAGTAGTATGGGACTAGCGATTCACACAGATACGCAGTATTTT.

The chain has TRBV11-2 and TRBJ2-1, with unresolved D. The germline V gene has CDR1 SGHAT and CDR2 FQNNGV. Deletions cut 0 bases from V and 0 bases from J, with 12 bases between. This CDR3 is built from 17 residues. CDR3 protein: CASSLDLRPSSYNEQFF. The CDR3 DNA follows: TGTGCCAGCAGCTTAGATCTGCGCCCGAGCTCCTACAATGAGCAGTTCTTC.

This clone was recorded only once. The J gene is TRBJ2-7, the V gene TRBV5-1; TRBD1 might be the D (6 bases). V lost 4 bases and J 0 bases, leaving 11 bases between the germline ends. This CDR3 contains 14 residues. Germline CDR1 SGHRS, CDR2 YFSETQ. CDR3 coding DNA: TGCGCCAGCAGCCGGGACACCTCCTCCTACGAGCAGTACTTC. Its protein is CASSRDTSSYEQYF. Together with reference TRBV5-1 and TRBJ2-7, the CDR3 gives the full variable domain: KAGVTQTPRYLIKTRGQQVTLSCSPISGHRSVSWYQQTPGQGLQFLFEYFSETQRNKGNFPGRFSGRQFSNSRSEMNVSTLELGDSALYLCASSRDTSSYEQYFGPGTRLTVT.

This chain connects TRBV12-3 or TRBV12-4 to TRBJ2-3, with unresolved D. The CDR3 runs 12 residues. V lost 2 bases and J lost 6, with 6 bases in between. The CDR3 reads CASSLNLDTQYF. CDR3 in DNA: TGTGCCAGCAGTTTAAATTTGGATACGCAGTATTTT.

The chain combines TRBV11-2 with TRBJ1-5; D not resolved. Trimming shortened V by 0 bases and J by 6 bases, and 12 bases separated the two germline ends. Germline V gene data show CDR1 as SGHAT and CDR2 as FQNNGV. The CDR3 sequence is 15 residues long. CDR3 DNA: TGTGCCAGCAGCTTAGATCCCGGGGAAGCTCAGCCCCAGCATTTT. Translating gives CASSLDPGEAQPQHF.

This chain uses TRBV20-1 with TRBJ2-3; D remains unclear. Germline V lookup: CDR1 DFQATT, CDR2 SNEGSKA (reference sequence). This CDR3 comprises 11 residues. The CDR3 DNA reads TGCGGTTCCGAGGCGTCAGATACGCAGTATTTT. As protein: CGSEASDTQYF.

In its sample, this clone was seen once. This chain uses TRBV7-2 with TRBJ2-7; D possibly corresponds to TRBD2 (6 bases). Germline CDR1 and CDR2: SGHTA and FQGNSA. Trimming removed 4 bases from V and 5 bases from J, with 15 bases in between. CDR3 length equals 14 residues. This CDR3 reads CASSSMTSKNEQYF. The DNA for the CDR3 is TGTGCCAGCAGCTCTATGACTAGTAAGAACGAGCAGTACTTC.

The CDR3 here is CASSLDQLETQYF. The CDR3 DNA sequence: TGTGCCAGCAGTTTAGACCAATTGGAGACCCAGTACTTC. The chain joins TRBV27 to TRBJ2-5; D is unclear. Trimming took 2 bases from V and 5 from J, leaving 9 bases between them. CDR3 length equals 13 residues. Germline V gene lookup returns CDR1 MNHEY and CDR2 SMNVEV (reference sequence).

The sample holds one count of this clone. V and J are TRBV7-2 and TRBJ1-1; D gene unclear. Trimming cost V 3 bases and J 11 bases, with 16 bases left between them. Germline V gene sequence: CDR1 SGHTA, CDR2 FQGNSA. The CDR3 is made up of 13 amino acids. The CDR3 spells CASSFGLSEEAFF. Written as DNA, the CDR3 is TGTGCCAGCAGCTTCGGGTTAAGTGAAGAGGCTTTCTTT.